The T cell receptor beta chain under discussion was sequenced for a study of shared clonotypes between healthy human individuals. V dropped 4 bases and J dropped 1; count of bases not matched to a gene: 10. Germline V gene data show CDR1 as SGHRS and CDR2 as YFSETQ. The length of the CDR3 is 16 residues. Profiled with immunoSEQ multiplex PCR; TCRdb holds only in-frame clones, not every one. This table holds some 660,000 clones, roughly 72% found once. The V and J genes are TRBV5-1 and TRBJ2-5; 7 positions match TRBD1. Sequenced input: memory CD4+ T cells sorted from blood. Subset here: CD45RA-negative fraction. This sequence was found in a woman in her 30s in good health. The CDR3 DNA is TGCGCCAGCAGCGTGCCGGGACAGAAATTCCAAGAGACCCAGTACTTC. Residues: CASSVPGQKFQETQYF.